Below, 13 T cell receptor beta chains from the same sample are listed, as sequenced in a study of identical twins. TCRdb reanalysed the 5' RACE reads using MiXCR and keeps one entry per CDR3 protein. The data hold some 790,000 distinct CDR3 sequences, with 18% observed a single time. The sample was also reused in another study, on T cells expressing NK-cell markers.

Source material: PBMCs. These receptors were obtained from a woman aged 18-29 years in good health.

The rearrangement links TRBV7-2 to TRBJ2-7, with D possibly being TRBD1 (6 bases). CDR3 length: 14 residues. Deletions cut 2 bases from V and 1 base from J, with 9 bases between. Germline-derived CDR1 and CDR2 are SGHTA and FQGNSA. CDR3 protein: CASSLNRASYEQYF. The CDR3 DNA reads as TGTGCCAGCAGCTTAAACAGGGCATCCTACGAGCAGTACTTC.

This clonotype was observed a few times. The chain joins TRBV20-1 to TRBJ1-5; D is unclear. This CDR3 comprises 13 residues. Trimming shortened V by 0 bases and J by 11 bases, and 14 bases separated the two germline ends. Looked up from germline, CDR1 is DFQATT and CDR2 is SNEGSKA (reference sequence). CDR3 in amino acids: CSARDSWEGAQHF. CDR3 nucleotides: TGCAGTGCTAGAGACTCGTGGGAGGGAGCCCAGCATTTT.

V usage is TRBV5-5 and J usage is TRBJ1-6; D remains ambiguous. Germline loops: CDR1 SGHKS, CDR2 YYEKEE (reference sequence). The CDR3 totals 13 residues. The V and J ends lost 0 bases and 10 bases respectively, with 8 bases between them. The CDR3 DNA reads TGTGCCAGCAGCTTGGATGAGGAATCACCCCTCCACTTT. Protein sequence: CASSLDEESPLHF.

The chain uses TRBV20-1 and TRBJ2-5; 7 positions agree with TRBD1. V gave up 6 bases and J gave up 5 bases; unmatched junction bases: 15. Looked up from germline, CDR1 is DFQATT and CDR2 is SNEGSKA (reference sequence). This CDR3 has 15 residues. CDR3 sequence: CSAEGAADEGETQYF. Here the CDR3 DNA reads TGCAGTGCCGAGGGGGCAGCGGATGAGGGGGAGACCCAGTACTTC.

This clonotype occurred many times. This chain joins TRBV6-1 and TRBJ2-2; a possible D gene is TRBD2 (5 bases). V lost 7 bases, J lost 7 bases, and 16 bases lay in between. The CDR3 sequence is 14 residues long. Germline lookup yields CDR1 MNHNS and CDR2 SASEGT. This chain's CDR3 is CASTEGHASGELFF. For the CDR3, the DNA is TGTGCCAGCACCGAGGGCCATGCCAGCGGGGAGCTGTTTTTT.

This chain links TRBV20-1 with TRBJ2-2; D not resolved. The germline V gene has CDR1 DFQATT and CDR2 SNEGSKA (reference sequence). V gave up 5 bases and J gave up 0 bases, with 7 bases separating them. There are 13 residues in the CDR3. The CDR3, as DNA: TGCAGTGCTGGTTTCTCGAACACCGGGGAGCTGTTTTTT. This codes for CSAGFSNTGELFF.

In this sample, this clonotype turned up a few times. The chain employs TRBV3-1 and TRBJ2-1; D possibly corresponds to TRBD1 (5 bases). This CDR3 region has 12 residues. Per germline, CDR1 LGHDT and CDR2 YNNKEL (reference sequence). Trimming removed 1 base from V and 10 bases from J, with 8 bases in between. For the CDR3, the DNA is TGTGCCAGCAGCCAAGGAGCAGGGGAGCAGTTCTTC. Translating it yields CASSQGAGEQFF.

The gene calls are TRBV10-2 and TRBJ2-3, with 9 nucleotides matching TRBD2. The germline CDR1 and CDR2 sequences are WSHSY and SAAADI. V shed 7 bases and J 3 bases; nucleotides not matched to a gene: 11. This CDR3 is 16 amino acids long. The CDR3 DNA follows: TGCGCCAGCAAAGGTAGCGGGAGAGGATTGACAGATACGCAGTATTTT. This codes for CASKGSGRGLTDTQYF.

This clonotype has only a few counts. The V call is TRBV20-1, the J call TRBJ2-7; possibly TRBD1 or TRBD2 for D (5 bases each). The CDR3 has 14 amino acids. The germline gives CDR1 DFQATT, CDR2 SNEGSKA (reference sequence). Trimming shortened V by 5 bases and J by 5 bases, and 19 bases separated the two germline ends. CDR3: CSAGDRRYVDEQYF. For the CDR3, the DNA is TGCAGTGCTGGGGACCGGCGGTATGTGGACGAGCAGTACTTC.

This clonotype was recorded a few times. The rearrangement uses TRBV7-2 and TRBJ2-2; 10 nucleotides line up with TRBD1. CDR1 and CDR2 (germline): SGHTA, FQGNSA. This CDR3 spans 16 amino acids. The junction had 7 bases not matched to a gene; V was cut back by 2 bases and J by 7 bases. The CDR3 loop reads CASSLLGTGVDGELFF. The DNA for the CDR3 is TGTGCCAGCAGCTTATTGGGGACAGGGGTGGACGGGGAGCTGTTTTTT.

This chain joins TRBV5-6 and TRBJ2-3; 8 bases agree with TRBD2. The length of the CDR3 is 17 residues. Germline loops: CDR1 SGHDT, CDR2 YYEEEE. The ends lost 2 bases at V and 4 bases at J; junction bases unmatched: 12. The CDR3 region is CASSFRLTSESPDTQYF. In DNA, the CDR3 is TGTGCCAGCAGCTTTCGCCTGACTAGCGAGTCCCCAGATACGCAGTATTTT.

The rearrangement links TRBV7-2 to TRBJ2-1; tentatively, D is TRBD1 (5 bases). The CDR3 sequence is 15 residues long. Trimming left V 5 bases short and J 8 bases short, with 19 bases between. Germline CDR1 reads SGHTA; CDR2 reads FQGNSA. The CDR3 spells CASSRVRAGRYEQFF. The CDR3 bases are TGTGCCAGCAGCAGAGTTCGGGCAGGGCGCTATGAGCAGTTCTTC.

The gene calls are TRBV18 and TRBJ2-1, with D unclear. This CDR3 is 15 amino acids long. With 2 bases removed from V and 1 base from J, the gap between germline ends came to 9 bases. Per the germline V gene, CDR1 is KGHSH and CDR2 is LQKENI. Written as DNA, the CDR3 is TGTGCCAGCTCACCAGCGACTCAGTCCTACAATGAGCAGTTCTTC. Protein sequence: CASSPATQSYNEQFF.